The 12 T cell receptor beta chains below come from one sample, sequenced in a study of blood T cells in healthy people across ages. The second PCR ran roughly 6 to 11 cycles with a sample-barcoded 5' primer and J-beta primers. TCRdb used MiXCR to reprocess the 5' RACE reads, holding one entry per CDR3 protein. The table shows roughly 1,500,000 distinct CDR3 sequences, with roughly 30% occurring only once. The sample was blood. The receptors here all came from a young woman in good health.

The gene calls are TRBV5-1 and TRBJ2-4, with D maybe TRBD1 (6 bases). Germline CDR1 reads SGHRS; CDR2 reads YFSETQ. V gave up 0 bases and J gave up 13 bases, with 17 bases separating them. The CDR3 has 14 residues. CDR3 in DNA: TGCGCCAGCAGCTTGGAAGCCCCAGGGCAGGGGCAGTACTTC. Protein sequence: CASSLEAPGQGQYF.

This clonotype has at least ten counts. The chain carries TRBV29-1 and TRBJ1-2; D perhaps matches TRBD1 (5 bases). CDR1 is SQVTM, CDR2 ANQGSEA, per germline. The germline V and J ends were trimmed by 6 bases and 5 bases, with 13 bases remaining between them. The CDR3 is made up of 12 amino acids. The CDR3 nucleotides are TGCAGCGTCTCAGGGCCGACATATGGCTACACCTTC. Protein: CSVSGPTYGYTF.

The CDR3, as DNA: TGTGCCAGCAGAATGAGGGGTAGCACAGATACGCAGTATTTT. Encoded protein: CASRMRGSTDTQYF. This chain uses TRBV6-1 with TRBJ2-3, with D perhaps assigned TRBD1 or TRBD2 (5 bases each). The CDR3 spans 14 residues. V was trimmed by 6 bases and J by 0 bases, leaving 10 bases between them. CDR1 is MNHNS and CDR2 is SASEGT in the germline V gene.

This clonotype was seen only a few times. The chain joins TRBV20-1 to TRBJ2-5; 12 positions match TRBD2. CDR3 length: 15 amino acids. Germline CDR1 DFQATT, CDR2 SNEGSKA (reference sequence). Trimming removed 4 bases from V and 2 bases from J; junction bases left unmatched: 5. The CDR3 sequence: CSATASGGVQETQYF. In DNA form, the CDR3 reads TGCAGTGCTACTGCTAGCGGGGGGGTTCAAGAGACCCAGTACTTC.

This chain joins TRBV14 and TRBJ1-6; tentative D call: TRBD1 (6 bases). V was trimmed by 4 bases and J by 3 bases, leaving 10 bases between them. This CDR3 region has 15 residues. The germline V gene has CDR1 SGHDN and CDR2 FVKESK. In DNA form, the CDR3 reads TGTGCCAGCAGCCGGGGGGCGAGCTATAATTCACCCCTCCACTTT. Protein sequence: CASSRGASYNSPLHF.

This sequence joins TRBV5-1 and TRBJ2-5; TRBD2 matches at 11 bases. The CDR3 loop spans 16 amino acids. Germline CDR1 is SGHRS and CDR2 is YFSETQ. V gave up 0 bases and J gave up 5 bases; unmatched junction bases: 6. CDR3 amino acids: CASSLGISGGAETQYF. For the CDR3, the DNA is TGCGCCAGCAGCTTGGGTATTAGCGGGGGGGCCGAGACCCAGTACTTC.

The chain employs TRBV28 and TRBJ2-7; 9 bases fit TRBD1. V gave up 6 bases and J gave up 0 bases; unmatched junction bases: 12. The CDR3 runs to 17 residues. Germline-derived CDR1 and CDR2 are MDHEN and SYDVKM. The CDR3 sequence: CASSSGTGLSSSYEQYF. CDR3 sequence (DNA): TGTGCCAGCAGCTCCGGGACAGGGCTTTCGAGCTCCTACGAGCAGTACTTC.

The chain is built from TRBV7-3 and TRBJ2-1, with 7 bases matching TRBD1. The CDR3 is 15 residues long. V lost 6 bases and J lost 7; bases outside the gene matches: 12. Germline values: CDR1 SGHTA, CDR2 FQGTGA. This CDR3 is CASSPQGIVGNEQFF. In DNA form, the CDR3 reads TGTGCCAGCAGTCCACAGGGGATTGTGGGTAATGAGCAGTTCTTC.

At least ten counts were recorded for this clonotype. The chain has TRBV7-7 and TRBJ2-7; 9 bases map to TRBD2. Trimming removed 2 bases from V and 4 bases from J; junction bases left unmatched: 3. CDR1 and CDR2 from the germline V gene are SSHAT and FNYEAQ (reference sequence). The CDR3 consists of 14 residues. The CDR3 DNA reads TGTGCCAGCAGCTTATCGGCGGGGGGGTACGAGCAGTACTTC. It encodes CASSLSAGGYEQYF.

The rearrangement uses TRBV20-1 and TRBJ2-7, with D unresolved. CDR1 is DFQATT and CDR2 is SNEGSKA in the germline V gene (reference sequence). V was cut by 6 bases and J by 7 bases, with 16 bases left in between. The CDR3 runs to 12 residues. CDR3 region: CSADDTVSEQYF. The CDR3 DNA follows: TGCAGTGCCGACGATACCGTTTCTGAGCAGTACTTC.

This rearrangement joins TRBV6-5 to TRBJ1-5, with a tentative D call TRBD1 (5 bases). From germline, CDR1 is MNHEY and CDR2 SVGAGI. V lost 6 bases to trimming and J lost 0 bases, with 15 bases between them. CDR3 length: 16 amino acids. The CDR3 DNA sequence: TGTGCCAGCAGCCGTACAGGTGCCAATAGCAATCAGCCCCAGCATTTT. Protein sequence: CASSRTGANSNQPQHF.

The chain couples TRBV20-1 to TRBJ2-5; TRBD1 matches 8 bases. V shed 3 bases and J 7 bases; nucleotides not matched to a gene: 10. This CDR3 spans 14 amino acids. From germline, CDR1 is DFQATT and CDR2 SNEGSKA (reference sequence). CDR3 sequence: CSASVTGVFRTQYF. CDR3 coding DNA: TGCAGTGCTAGTGTGACAGGGGTATTCCGGACCCAGTACTTC.